One and the same sample provided the 2 T cell receptor beta chains below, sequenced in a study of beta chain features in type 1 diabetes. Antigens of these TCRs are unknown. Study-level findings and limits: TCRB CDR3s were moderately but significantly shorter in Type 1 diabetes patients in all four CD4+ subsets.

cDNA synthesis used the whole RNA isolate, giving expressed TCRB sequences. Assay used: immunoSEQ multiplex PCR; TCRdb lists only in-frame clones, some missing. The sample consists of about 230,000 clones, 16% of them appearing once. The sequencing input was naive CD4+ T cells from blood. Receptors originate from a man aged 30 to 39 with type 1 diabetes.

This clone was counted between two and nine times. The V call is TRBV30, the J call TRBJ2-3; 11 nucleotides agree with TRBD2. The CDR3 totals 15 residues. Germline V CDR1 and CDR2: GTSNPN, SVGIG (reference sequence). After removal of 2 bases from V and 5 bases from J, the junction contained 6 bases not matched to a gene. For the CDR3, the DNA is TGTGCCTGGAGTCCGTGGACTAGCGGGCAAGATACGCAGTATTTT. Protein product: CAWSPWTSGQDTQYF. Full variable domain (rest looked up from reference TRBV30 and TRBJ2-3): SQTIHQWPATLVQPVGSPLSLECTVEGTSNPNLYWYRQAAGRGLQLLFYSVGIGQISSEVPQNLSASRPQDRQFILSSKKLLLSDSGFYLCAWSPWTSGQDTQYFGPGTRLTVL.

This chain uses TRBV7-2 with TRBJ2-1; tentatively, D is TRBD1 (6 bases). The V end lost 2 bases, the J end lost 6 bases, and 20 bases lay between the germline ends. The CDR3 consists of 17 residues. The germline CDR1 and CDR2 sequences are SGHTA and FQGNSA. DNA of the CDR3: TGTGCCAGCAGCTTACACGGTCCATCAGGGGCGGGCAATGAGCAGTTCTTC. Its protein product is CASSLHGPSGAGNEQFF.